The rows below give T cell receptor beta chains drawn from one sample of a study. One entry per CDR3 protein results from TCRdb running MiXCR on the RT-PCR reads. The sample contains about 680,000 distinct CDR3 sequences, 12% to 15% of which appear only once. The specimen sequenced was memory CD4+ T cells from blood. Receptors originate from a female donor in good health, serving as a healthy control. The CDR3 runs from the conserved cysteine through the conserved F or W. The D gene is left open where the match is weak. The size entry is marked missing in some rows and otherwise reads once, few, many or a size class.

TRBV12-3/TRBV12-4	many	TRBD1	TRBJ2-2	TGTGCCAGCAACTTCAAGGGAGTCACAGGGGTTGGCCTCGGGGAGCTGTTTTTT	CASNFKGVTGVGLGELFF
TRBV7-8	NA	NA	TRBJ2-3	TGTGCCAGCAGCAGGGGGGACAGACAAAGGACAGATACGCAGTATTTT	CASSRGDRQRTDTQYF
TRBV11-2	many	NA	TRBJ2-2	TGTGCCAGCAGCTTAGGAGGAACCACCGGGGAGCTGTTTTTT	CASSLGGTTGELFF
TRBV27	few	NA	TRBJ2-2	TGTGCCAGCAGTTTTAGCTGGGGCGCGGGGACCGGGGAGCTGTTTTTT	CASSFSWGAGTGELFF
TRBV6-1	NA	TRBD2	TRBJ2-7	TGTGCCAGCATTGATGGGACTAGAGCCGTTGAGCAGTACTTC	CASIDGTRAVEQYF
TRBV7-8	NA	NA	TRBJ2-2	TGTGCCAGCTCCCCTGGGGCAGCTGTGAACACCGGGGAGCTGTTTTTT	CASSPGAAVNTGELFF
TRBV6-5	few	TRBD1	TRBJ2-7	TGTGCCAGCACTGAGAGACAGGGGGGTTTCTACGAGCAGTACTTC	CASTERQGGFYEQYF
TRBV19	few	NA	TRBJ2-1	TGTGCCAGTAGTAAGCCTGATGAGCAGTTCTTC	CASSKPDEQFF
TRBV20-1	few	TRBD2	TRBJ2-1	TGCAGTGCCCCAAAGCGGGAGGGCCACGATGAGCAGTTCTTC	CSAPKREGHDEQFF
TRBV5-6	NA	NA	TRBJ2-5	TGTGCCAGCAGCTTCGGTAGTGAAGAGACCCAGTACTTC	CASSFGSEETQYF
TRBV12-3/TRBV12-4	NA	NA	TRBJ1-4	TGTGCCAGCAGAGGGGTCTATGAAAAACTGTTTTTT	CASRGVYEKLFF
TRBV4-2	few	TRBD2	TRBJ2-1	TGTGCCAGCGCCGGGGGGGATCTAACCTACAATGAGCAGTTCTTC	CASAGGDLTYNEQFF
TRBV5-1	NA	NA	TRBJ2-1	TGCGCCAGCAGAAACTCCGGGACCCCGAACCAGTTCTTC	CASRNSGTPNQFF
TRBV27	NA	NA	TRBJ2-7	TGTGCCAGCAGTACACAACTAGGCGAGCAGTACTTC	CASSTQLGEQYF
TRBV20-1	NA	TRBD1	TRBJ1-4	TGCAGTGCTCGAGACAGGGGGGGGAATGAAAAACTGTTTTTT	CSARDRGGNEKLFF
TRBV20-1	NA	NA	TRBJ2-3	TGCAGTGCTAGTGAGCCAGGGACAGATACGCAGTATTTT	CSASEPGTDTQYF
TRBV5-4	NA	NA	TRBJ1-2	TGTGCCAGCAGCGGGGGGCCCACAGGGAACTATGGCTACACCTTC	CASSGGPTGNYGYTF
TRBV5-5	NA	TRBD2	TRBJ2-1	TGTGCCAGCAGCTTCTGGCCTGAGGGCGGGAGGGCGGAAAATGAGCAGTTCTTC	CASSFWPEGGRAENEQFF
TRBV5-1	few	TRBD2	TRBJ2-2	TGCGCCAGCAGCTCGGGCGGAACTAGCGGGATCACCGGGGAGCTGTTTTTT	CASSSGGTSGITGELFF
TRBV24-1	NA	TRBD1	TRBJ2-5	TGTGCCACCAGTGATCCGGGACAGGGGGCAGGAGAGACCCAGTACTTC	CATSDPGQGAGETQYF